One and the same sample provided the 20 T cell receptor beta chains below, sequenced in a study of shared clonotypes between healthy human individuals (dated by TCRdb to between 2020 and 2021). Library method: the immunoSEQ multiplex PCR assay. Held by TCRdb, this immuneACCESS table contains in-frame sequences only and omits some clones. Under half of the omission traces to an unresolved V gene where checked; the cause of the rest is unknown. This sample holds under 750,000 clones; roughly two thirds were observed only once. Jointly, the top ten make up around 1.7% of the sample. Source material: memory CD4+ T cells sorted from blood. The intended sense of this specimen's cell subset or site label: CD45RA-negative fraction. The receptors derive from a young woman in good health.

The chain recombines TRBV19 with TRBJ2-2, with D hard to call. Germline lookup yields CDR1 LNHDA and CDR2 SQIVND (reference sequence). Trimming pared 3 bases from V and 2 bases from J, leaving 19 bases between. This CDR3 is 18 amino acids long. Here the CDR3 DNA reads TGTGCCAGTAGTATCCCGATACCGCTGTCACTTAACACCGGGGAGCTGTTTTTT. Translation: CASSIPIPLSLNTGELFF.

The chain joins TRBV12-5 to TRBJ2-7, with a weak D call TRBD1 (6 bases). Germline V gene lookup returns CDR1 LGHNT and CDR2 FRNRAP. CDR3 length equals 12 residues. The V end was cut by 6 bases, the J end by 5 bases, with 11 bases between. The CDR3 region has the DNA TGTGCTAGTGGCCAGGGGTTTCACGAGCAGTACTTC. Its translation is CASGQGFHEQYF.

The sample holds a few counts of this clone. The chain has TRBV5-1 and TRBJ1-1, with 8 bases identical to TRBD1. The J segment lost 4 bases and the V segment lost 0 bases, leaving 2 bases of the junction unmatched. The germline gives CDR1 SGHRS, CDR2 YFSETQ. The CDR3 spans 14 residues. CDR3: CASSLEGQVTEAFF. CDR3 bases: TGCGCCAGCAGCTTGGAGGGACAGGTCACTGAAGCTTTCTTT.

This clone was observed a single time. The chain links TRBV5-6 to TRBJ1-2; no clear D. The CDR3 runs to 14 residues. V was shortened by 4 bases and J by 6 bases, with 16 bases between the two germline ends. Germline V lookup: CDR1 SGHDT, CDR2 YYEEEE. CDR3 in amino acids: CASSPEVGSHGYTF. The DNA of the CDR3 is TGTGCCAGCAGCCCTGAGGTCGGGAGTCATGGCTACACCTTC.

The table lists this clone with a count of one. The CDR3 protein is CASGLVLGNRGAYNEQFF. CDR3 coding DNA: TGTGCTAGTGGTTTGGTACTGGGTAACAGGGGGGCCTACAATGAGCAGTTCTTC. The chain uses TRBV12-5 and TRBJ2-1; TRBD1 matches at 8 bases. The V segment lost 0 bases and the J segment 2 bases; nucleotides outside the gene matches: 9. Germline lookup yields CDR1 LGHNT and CDR2 FRNRAP. CDR3 length: 18 amino acids.

Notes on this clone: This CDR3 is also generated by other DNA sequences in the sample. The chain joins TRBV5-1 to TRBJ2-1; TRBD1 is a possible D gene (6 bases). The CDR3 loop spans 14 amino acids. CDR1 SGHRS and CDR2 YFSETQ come from the germline V gene. Trimming stripped 4 bases from V and 1 base from J, with 9 bases between. CDR3 nucleotide sequence: TGCGCCAGCAGCGCCGGACAGTCCTACAATGAGCAGTTCTTC. This gives the protein CASSAGQSYNEQFF.

This chain links TRBV11-2 with TRBJ1-3; no clear D gene. The CDR3 extends over 13 amino acids. Germline CDR1 is SGHAT and CDR2 is FQNNGV. Trimming pared 4 bases from V and 2 bases from J, leaving 6 bases between. CDR3 sequence reads: CASSSGPGNTIYF. The CDR3 DNA follows: TGTGCCAGCAGCTCGGGCCCTGGAAACACCATATATTTT. Drawing the rest from reference TRBV11-2 and TRBJ1-3, the complete variable domain is EAGVAQSPRYKIIEKRQSVAFWCNPISGHATLYWYQQILGQGPKLLIQFQNNGVVDDSQLPKDRFSAERLKGVDSTLKIQPAKLEDSAVYLCASSSGPGNTIYFGEGSWLTVV.

The rearrangement uses TRBV5-1 and TRBJ2-3; TRBD1 matches at 7 bases. The CDR3 is 15 residues long. With 4 bases clipped from V and 8 bases from J, the junction kept 13 bases outside the gene matches. Germline values: CDR1 SGHRS, CDR2 YFSETQ. The CDR3 coding sequence is TGCGCCAGCAGCGCCGGGACAGCACGAACGGGTACGCAGTATTTT. This translates into CASSAGTARTGTQYF. The complete variable domain, with remaining parts taken from reference TRBV5-1 and TRBJ2-3, reads KAGVTQTPRYLIKTRGQQVTLSCSPISGHRSVSWYQQTPGQGLQFLFEYFSETQRNKGNFPGRFSGRQFSNSRSEMNVSTLELGDSALYLCASSAGTARTGTQYFGPGTRLTVL.

The chain carries TRBV6-1 and TRBJ1-2, with 8 bases fitting TRBD1. This CDR3 contains 15 residues. V lost 6 bases, J lost 1 base, and 7 bases stayed unmatched. Germline CDR1 MNHNS, CDR2 SASEGT. The DNA for the CDR3 is TGTGCCAGCAGGGCCGGTGACAGGGGTAACTATGGCTACACCTTC. Translating gives CASRAGDRGNYGYTF.

The V gene is TRBV7-3, the J gene TRBJ1-1, with TRBD1 as a possible D gene (5 bases). Looked up from germline, CDR1 is SGHTA and CDR2 is FQGTGA. The CDR3 spans 13 residues. The ends were cut back, 4 bases at V and 4 bases at J, with 10 bases in the middle. The CDR3: CASSWGSGTEAFF. CDR3 DNA sequence: TGTGCCAGCAGCTGGGGGTCAGGCACTGAAGCTTTCTTT.

The J gene is TRBJ2-1, the V gene TRBV2; 7 bases agree with TRBD2. Germline V CDR1 and CDR2: SNHLY, FYNNEI. V lost 0 bases, J lost 8 bases, and 16 bases stayed unmatched. CDR3 size: 18 residues. DNA for the CDR3: TGTGCCAGCAGTGAAGCGCGGGGCCTGTTGCGGGAGTTCGATGAGCAGTTCTTC. This codes for CASSEARGLLREFDEQFF.

V usage is TRBV11-2 and J usage is TRBJ2-1, with 7 bases fitting TRBD2. Trimming took 1 base from V and 5 from J; bases not matched to a gene: 8. There are 16 residues in the CDR3. The germline gives CDR1 SGHAT, CDR2 FQNNGV. The CDR3 DNA is TGTGCCAGCAGCTTAGTTCGGACTAGAGGGGACAATGAGCAGTTCTTC. It yields the protein CASSLVRTRGDNEQFF.

The chain employs TRBV30 and TRBJ2-5, with 7 bases fitting TRBD1. Germline V gene lookup returns CDR1 GTSNPN and CDR2 SVGIG (reference sequence). The CDR3 is 11 residues long. Germline trimming cut 7 bases from V and 13 bases from J; bases unmatched to any gene: 12. The CDR3 loop is CAFTTGDKPYF. DNA for the CDR3: TGTGCCTTTACAACAGGGGACAAACCGTACTTC.

This clone was counted between two and nine times. The CDR3 loop is CSVANSGNTIYF. The DNA of the CDR3 is TGCAGCGTTGCCAACTCTGGAAACACCATATATTTT. This sequence joins TRBV29-1 and TRBJ1-3; D not certain. V lost 4 bases and J 0 bases, leaving 4 bases between the germline ends. CDR3 length: 12 amino acids. Germline assignment: CDR1 SQVTM and CDR2 ANQGSEA.

As to this clone: The sample carries other DNA sequences with the same CDR3. The chain couples TRBV30 to TRBJ1-5; the D is unclear. The CDR3 consists of 13 residues. Trimming took off 2 bases at V and 0 bases at J, with 5 bases between the two ends. Germline CDR1 is GTSNPN and CDR2 is SVGIG (reference sequence). The CDR3 DNA reads TGTGCCTGGAGTCGGGATAGCAATCAGCCCCAGCATTTT. As protein: CAWSRDSNQPQHF.

This sequence joins TRBV6-5 and TRBJ2-7, with 9 positions matching TRBD1. Germline CDR1 is MNHEY and CDR2 is SVGAGI. The V and J ends lost 6 bases and 2 bases, in that order; junction bases with no gene match: 8. The length of the CDR3 is 15 residues. The CDR3 region has the DNA TGTGCCAGCAGCCGGGACAGGGCATCCCCCTACGAGCAGTACTTC. It translates to CASSRDRASPYEQYF.

The chain employs TRBV6-1 and TRBJ1-5; D call uncertain. Germline V lookup: CDR1 MNHNS, CDR2 SASEGT. Between the trimmed V and J ends, which lost 4 bases and 5 bases, there was a span of 12 bases. The CDR3 sequence is 14 residues long. CDR3 DNA sequence: TGTGCCAGCAGTGTTAGAAACATCTATCAGCCCCAGCATTTT. Translated: CASSVRNIYQPQHF.

The chain is built from TRBV7-2 and TRBJ1-2; D is possibly TRBD1 (5 bases). The CDR3 runs 15 residues. From germline, CDR1 is SGHTA and CDR2 FQGNSA. With 1 base removed from V and 4 bases from J, the gap between germline ends came to 13 bases. DNA for the CDR3: TGTGCCAGCAGCTTAGATGGTCAGGGAACCTATGGCTACACCTTC. Amino acids: CASSLDGQGTYGYTF.

The table lists this clone with a few counts. The chain uses TRBV7-2 and TRBJ2-1; no reliable D call. This CDR3 spans 14 amino acids. V dropped 0 bases and J dropped 12 bases, with 15 bases sitting between them. CDR1 and CDR2 from the germline V gene are SGHTA and FQGNSA. This CDR3 is CASSLATLSVGQFF. CDR3 DNA sequence: TGTGCCAGCAGCTTAGCAACTCTTTCGGTAGGGCAGTTCTTC.

The chain recombines TRBV7-2 with TRBJ1-5, with TRBD1 as a possible D gene (6 bases). Germline CDR1 SGHTA, CDR2 FQGNSA. V was cut by 5 bases and J by 4 bases, with 12 bases left in between. The length of the CDR3 is 14 residues. The chain's CDR3 is CASSVIQGNQPQHF. CDR3 DNA sequence: TGTGCCAGCAGCGTGATACAGGGAAATCAGCCCCAGCATTTT.